Listed below are T cell receptor beta chains from one sample, sequenced in a study of blood T cell repertoires in COVID-19. Measured with immunoSEQ multiplex PCR; TCRdb has only the in-frame clones, and not every one. The sample includes a few hundred thousand clones, roughly 88% of them seen just once. Sequencing was done on a sample of PBMCs or T cells enriched from blood (not recorded which). These receptors came from a woman in her thirties or forties who had been exposed to COVID-19. Each CDR3 is given with its conserved first and last residue. The order of the fields is J gene, clone size, D gene, V gene, CDR3 protein, CDR3 DNA. D genes are given only for firm matches. Not every row has a clone size; where given, it reads once, few, many or a size class.

>TRBJ2-4|.|TRBD1|TRBV4-2
CASSQERDRVFLFENIQYF
TGTGCCAGCAGCCAAGAAAGGGACAGGGTATTCCTTTTTGAAAACATTCAGTACTTC
>TRBJ2-4|.|TRBD2|TRBV19
CASSMAVAGVQYF
TGTGCCAGTAGTATGGCGGTAGCGGGGGTTCAGTACTTC
>TRBJ1-1|.|.|TRBV11-2
CATSLEGANTEAFF
TGTGCAACAAGCTTAGAGGGAGCGAACACTGAAGCTTTCTTT
>TRBJ1-5|.|.|TRBV28
CASSLNLNQPQHF
TGTGCCAGCAGTTTAAATCTTAATCAGCCCCAGCATTTT
>TRBJ2-7|.|.|TRBV30
CAWRAVYEQYF
TGTGCCTGGAGGGCCGTTTACGAGCAGTACTTC
>TRBJ1-3|.|.|TRBV10-3
CAIRVTTGQAGNTIYF
TGTGCCATCAGAGTGACGACAGGTCAAGCCGGAAACACCATATATTTT
>TRBJ2-2|.|.|TRBV5-1
CASSQPAVSVGELFF
TGTGCCAGCAGCCAGCCGGCGGTTTCAGTCGGGGAGCTGTTTTTT
>TRBJ1-2|once|TRBD1|TRBV5-6
CASSWDRGVYGYTF
TGTGCCAGCAGCTGGGACAGGGGTGTCTATGGCTACACCTTC
>TRBJ2-3|.|.|TRBV5-4
CASSIVRSGRVVDTQYF
TGTGCCAGCAGCATTGTTAGGTCCGGCCGGGTTGTAGATACGCAGTATTTT
>TRBJ2-4|.|.|TRBV5-1
CASSYGDHSSANIQYF
TGTGCCAGCAGCTACGGCGATCACAGTTCTGCAAACATTCAGTACTTC
>TRBJ1-2|.|TRBD1|TRBV9
CASSVTGGAANYGYTF
TGTGCCAGCAGCGTAACAGGGGGGGCGGCTAACTATGGCTACACCTTC
>TRBJ1-3|.|.|TRBV5-6
CASRGYGNTIYF
TGTGCCAGCCGGGGGTACGGAAACACCATATATTTT
>TRBJ1-2|.|TRBD1|TRBV11-3
CASSLGGQGNGYTF
TGTGCCAGCAGCCTAGGCGGACAGGGTAATGGCTACACCTTC
>TRBJ1-3|.|.|TRBV7-2
CASSFGISGNTIYF
TGTGCCAGCAGCTTTGGCATCTCTGGAAACACCATATATTTT
>TRBJ2-3|.|TRBD1|TRBV19
CASRTGGKTDTQYF
TGTGCCAGTCGGACAGGGGGCAAGACAGATACGCAGTATTTT
>TRBJ1-6|.|.|TRBV21-1
CASSKGGHDNSPLHF
TGTGCCAGCAGCAAAGGGGGACACGATAATTCACCCCTCCACTTT
>TRBJ2-1|.|.|TRBV20-1
CSASLAGPNNEQFF
TGCAGTGCTAGTTTAGCAGGGCCTAACAATGAGCAGTTCTTC
>TRBJ2-2|.|.|TRBV6-5
CASQGFTNTGELFF
TGTGCCTCCCAGGGATTCACGAACACCGGGGAGCTGTTTTTT
>TRBJ2-5|.|TRBD2|TRBV14
CASSPLAGGLQETQYF
TGTGCCAGCAGCCCCCTAGCGGGAGGCCTCCAAGAGACCCAGTACTTC
>TRBJ1-5|.|.|TRBV19
CASSLIRPRATSNQPQHF
TGTGCCAGTAGTCTAATCAGACCCAGGGCGACCAGCAATCAGCCCCAGCATTTT
>TRBJ1-5|.|TRBD1|TRBV18
CASSPRTGGSNQPQHF
TGTGCCAGCTCACCGCGGACAGGGGGCAGTAATCAGCCCCAGCATTTT
>TRBJ1-2|.|.|TRBV6-5
CASRRGGLTYGYTF
TGTGCCAGCAGGCGGGGGGGGCTAACCTATGGCTACACCTTC
>TRBJ2-7|.|.|TRBV4-3
CASSQEEGYEQYF
TGCGCCAGCAGCCAAGAGGAGGGATACGAGCAGTACTTC
>TRBJ1-5|.|TRBD1|TRBV27
CASRPWRDREHSNQPQHF
TGTGCCAGCAGGCCCTGGAGGGACAGGGAACATAGCAATCAGCCCCAGCATTTT
>TRBJ2-1|.|TRBD2|TRBV4-2
CASSQASGTSGNNEQFF
TGTGCCAGCAGCCAAGCCTCCGGGACTAGCGGGAACAATGAGCAGTTCTTC
>TRBJ1-5|.|.|TRBV9
CASSVRGQRNQPQHF
TGTGCCAGCAGCGTAAGAGGACAGCGGAATCAGCCCCAGCATTTT
>TRBJ2-1|few|TRBD2|TRBV7-3
CASSLAGAGGNEQFF
TGTGCCAGCAGCCTAGCGGGAGCGGGAGGCAATGAGCAGTTCTTC
>TRBJ1-1|.|.|TRBV29-1
CSVERTGTVGAFF
TGCAGCGTTGAACGGACGGGAACCGTAGGGGCTTTCTTT
>TRBJ2-1|.|TRBD2|TRBV18
CASSPKRGGINEQFF
TGTGCCAGCTCACCAAAGCGGGGGGGTATCAATGAGCAGTTCTTC